This TCR beta chain is from a study of blood T cell repertoires in COVID-19. Study-level background: There were acute and convalescent COVID-19 samples, and they came from the United States, Italy and Spain.

Clones were read by immunoSEQ multiplex PCR, and TCRdb kept only the in-frame ones, dropping some. The sample holds 210,000 or so clones, roughly nine tenths seen once. This CDR3 spans 12 amino acids. V dropped 5 bases and J dropped 5; count of bases not matched to a gene: 1. The germline gives CDR1 KGHSH, CDR2 LQKENI. The TCR was taken from a woman between 50 and 59 years old with acute or convalescent COVID-19. The chain joins TRBV18 to TRBJ2-7; 9 bases are a match to TRBD2. Sequenced material: peripheral blood. CDR3 loop: CASSGGGDEQYF. The DNA for the CDR3 is TGTGCCAGCTCAGGCGGGGGGGACGAGCAGTACTTC.